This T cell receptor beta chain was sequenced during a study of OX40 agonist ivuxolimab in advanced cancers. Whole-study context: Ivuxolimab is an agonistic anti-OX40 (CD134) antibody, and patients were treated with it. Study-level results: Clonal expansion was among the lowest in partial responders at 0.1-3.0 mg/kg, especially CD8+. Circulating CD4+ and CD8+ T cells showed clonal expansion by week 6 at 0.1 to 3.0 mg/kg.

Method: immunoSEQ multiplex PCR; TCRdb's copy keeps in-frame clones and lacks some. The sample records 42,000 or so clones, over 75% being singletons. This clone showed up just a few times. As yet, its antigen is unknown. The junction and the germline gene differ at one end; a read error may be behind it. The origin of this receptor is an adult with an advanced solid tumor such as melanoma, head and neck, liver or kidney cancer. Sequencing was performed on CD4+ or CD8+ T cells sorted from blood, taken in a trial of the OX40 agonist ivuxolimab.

DNA of the CDR3: TGTGCCAGCAGTTACTCGGGGGGAAAGGGCGAGCAGTACTTC. Its protein is CASSYSGGKGEQYF. The rearrangement joins TRBV6-4 to TRBJ2-7, with TRBD2 identical over 7 bases. Germline V gene sequence: CDR1 MRHNA, CDR2 SNTAGT. CDR3 length: 14 residues.